This TCR beta chain was captured by sequencing in a study of cytomegalovirus exposure and HLA in healthy donors. Study-wide points: The authors later found TCR association rates varying by HLA locus, with DRB1 most and HLA-C fewest.

Comment on this clone: Its antigen is unidentified.

13 Jbeta primers and 60 Vbeta primers were used for the PCR. Measured with immunoSEQ multiplex PCR; TCRdb has only the in-frame clones, and not every one. The table has some 150,000 clones, about 75% seen once; the top ten hold around 1.7%. Looked up from germline, CDR1 is SGHVS and CDR2 is FQNEAQ. V lost 5 bases, J lost 5 bases, and 11 bases lay in between. The CDR3 totals 13 residues. The receptor comes from a woman younger than 45 in good health and CMV-seronegative. The sample taken for sequencing was PBMCs. The chain employs TRBV7-8 and TRBJ2-3, with D tentatively TRBD1 (5 bases). The CDR3 region has the DNA TGTGCCAGCAGCGCGTTCAGGGAAGATACGCAGTATTTT. This codes for CASSAFREDTQYF.